The 19 T cell receptor beta chains given below trace back to one sample, sequenced in a study of T cell responses to AZD1222 COVID-19 vaccine. The assay was immunoSEQ multiplex PCR, and TCRdb's table has in-frame clones only and misses some. The repertoire includes around 150,000 clones, about 94% of them detected once, and 4% sits in the top ten. Sequenced material: peripheral blood, taken 28 days after the second AZD1222 dose. All receptors derive from an adult who received the AZD1222 COVID-19 vaccine.

The genes are TRBV5-4 and TRBJ1-1; D is uncertain. V gave up 1 base and J gave up 5 bases, with 9 bases separating them. Per the germline V gene, CDR1 is SGHNT and CDR2 is YYREEE (reference sequence). The CDR3 spans 13 residues. CDR3 protein: CASSLYVSTEAFF. CDR3 nucleotide sequence: TGTGCCAGCAGCTTGTATGTCTCGACTGAAGCTTTCTTT.

The chain links TRBV5-1 to TRBJ1-2; 7 positions match TRBD1. The CDR3 sequence is 14 residues long. Germline V gene lookup returns CDR1 SGHRS and CDR2 YFSETQ. Losses at the gene ends were 3 bases for V and 2 bases for J; bases not matched to a gene: 4. CDR3 sequence: CASSSVQGNYGYTF. CDR3 DNA: TGCGCCAGCAGCTCTGTACAGGGGAACTATGGCTACACCTTC.

This chain uses TRBV6-6 with TRBJ1-3; weak D call: TRBD1 (5 bases). CDR1 MNHNY and CDR2 SVGAGI come from the germline V gene (reference sequence). Trimming cost V 7 bases and J 0 bases, with 10 bases left between them. CDR3 length: 14 amino acids. The CDR3 is CASKTGGSGNTIYF. CDR3 DNA: TGTGCCAGCAAAACGGGGGGCTCTGGAAACACCATATATTTT.

J is TRBJ2-3 and V is TRBV9; 12 nucleotides match TRBD2. The CDR3 sequence is 17 residues long. Germline V gene data show CDR1 as SGDLS and CDR2 as YYNGEE. V shed 0 bases and J 2 bases; nucleotides not matched to a gene: 4. The CDR3 is CASSVDTSGRYTDTQYF. CDR3 coding DNA: TGTGCCAGCAGCGTAGACACTAGCGGGAGGTACACAGATACGCAGTATTTT. Complete variable domain (other parts from reference TRBV9 and TRBJ2-3): DSGVTQTPKHLITATGQRVTLRCSPRSGDLSVYWYQQSLDQGLQFLIQYYNGEERAKGNILERFSAQQFPDLHSELNLSSLELGDSALYFCASSVDTSGRYTDTQYFGPGTRLTVL.

The genes are TRBV7-9 and TRBJ1-5; D uncertain. This CDR3 has 15 amino acids. Per germline, CDR1 SEHNR and CDR2 FQNEAQ (reference sequence). The germline V and J ends were trimmed by 1 base and 5 bases, with 12 bases remaining between them. For the CDR3, the DNA is TGTGCCAGCAGCTTAGTTCCCCCGCCACATCAGCCCCAGCATTTT. This sequence encodes CASSLVPPPHQPQHF. The full variable domain, completed using reference TRBV7-9 and TRBJ1-5, is DTGVSQNPRHKITKRGQNVTFRCDPISEHNRLYWYRQTLGQGPEFLTYFQNEAQLEKSRLLSDRFSAERPKGSFSTLEIQRTEQGDSAMYLCASSLVPPPHQPQHFGDGTRLSIL.

The gene calls are TRBV16 and TRBJ1-2, with 9 bases aligning to TRBD1. J lost 4 bases, V lost 4 bases, and 4 bases had no gene match. CDR3 length equals 14 residues. The germline V gene encodes CDR1 KGHSY and CDR2 FQNENV. The CDR3 nucleotides read TGTGCCAGCAGCCCACAGGGGGCTATCTATGGCTACACCTTC. Its translation: CASSPQGAIYGYTF.

The chain joins TRBV5-4 to TRBJ1-6; 9 bases agree with TRBD1. Germline V gives CDR1 SGHNT, CDR2 YYREEE (reference sequence). This CDR3 is built from 16 residues. V shed 3 bases and J 10 bases; nucleotides not matched to a gene: 11. The CDR3 loop reads CASSSTTVGQGSPLHF. CDR3 bases: TGTGCCAGCAGCTCTACAACCGTTGGACAGGGGTCACCCCTCCACTTT. The full variable domain, with the rest looked up from reference TRBV5-4 and TRBJ1-6, is ETGVTQSPTHLIKTRGQQVTLRCSSQSGHNTVSWYQQALGQGPQFIFQYYREEENGRGNFPPRFSGLQFPNYSSELNVNALELDDSALYLCASSSTTVGQGSPLHFGNGTRLTVT.

CDR3 loop: CASSYSSDRINYEQYF. The CDR3 DNA reads TGTGCCAGCAGCTACTCTAGCGACAGAATAAACTACGAGCAGTACTTC. The gene calls are TRBV7-2 and TRBJ2-7; a possible D gene is TRBD2 (6 bases). CDR1 SGHTA and CDR2 FQGNSA come from the germline V gene. The length of the CDR3 is 16 residues. Trimming took 4 bases from V and 3 from J, leaving 19 bases between them.

The rearrangement uses TRBV6-6 and TRBJ2-7; D gene uncertain. The CDR3 extends over 14 amino acids. Trimming took off 0 bases at V and 3 bases at J, with 9 bases between the two ends. Germline V gene lookup returns CDR1 MNHNY and CDR2 SVGAGI (reference sequence). CDR3 region: CASSYSVEIYEQYF. The CDR3 nucleotides are TGTGCCAGCAGTTACTCGGTGGAGATCTACGAGCAGTACTTC.

This clone occurred once. This rearrangement joins TRBV7-3 to TRBJ2-3; 7 bases match TRBD2. With 2 bases clipped from V and 0 bases from J, the junction kept 5 bases outside the gene matches. Germline V CDR1 and CDR2: SGHTA, FQGTGA. The CDR3 totals 16 residues. The CDR3 DNA reads as TGTGCCAGCAGCTTACAAGCGGGGCTGAGCACAGATACGCAGTATTTT. As protein: CASSLQAGLSTDTQYF.

This rearrangement joins TRBV7-2 to TRBJ1-1; 10 bases agree with TRBD1. V lost 5 bases, J lost 3 bases, and 6 bases stayed unmatched. Germline V gene lookup returns CDR1 SGHTA and CDR2 FQGNSA. CDR3 length: 15 amino acids. CDR3 sequence: CASSGDRGSYTEAFF. In DNA form, the CDR3 reads TGTGCCAGCAGCGGGGACAGGGGCTCGTACACTGAAGCTTTCTTT.

The rearrangement uses TRBV15 and TRBJ1-5; 7 nucleotides agree with TRBD1. Germline CDR1 LNHNV, CDR2 YYDKDF (reference sequence). The CDR3 is made up of 15 amino acids. V shed 4 bases and J 0 bases; nucleotides not matched to a gene: 3. This chain's CDR3 is CATSKSGGSNQPQHF. The CDR3 region has the DNA TGTGCCACCAGCAAATCAGGGGGTAGCAATCAGCCCCAGCATTTT. Full variable domain (missing parts from reference TRBV15 and TRBJ1-5): DAMVIQNPRYQVTQFGKPVTLSCSQTLNHNVMYWYQQKSSQAPKLLFHYYDKDFNNEADTPDNFQSRRPNTSFCFLDIRSPGLGDTAMYLCATSKSGGSNQPQHFGDGTRLSIL.

The rearrangement uses TRBV6-5 and TRBJ1-2, with D possibly TRBD1 on 5 matching bases. Germline V gives CDR1 MNHEY, CDR2 SVGAGI. Trimming removed 5 bases at V and 0 bases at J, with 13 bases between. The CDR3 totals 15 residues. The CDR3 is CASSTPKGSNYGYTF. The CDR3 DNA follows: TGTGCCAGCAGTACTCCGAAGGGGTCTAACTATGGCTACACCTTC.

The chain carries TRBV18 and TRBJ2-1, with TRBD1 identical over 7 bases. This CDR3 has 14 amino acids. CDR1 and CDR2 (germline): KGHSH, LQKENI. Trimming at V came to 2 bases and at J to 3 bases, leaving 1 base not matched to a gene. CDR3 loop: CASSPWDSYNEQFF. The CDR3 DNA reads as TGTGCCAGCTCACCATGGGACAGCTACAATGAGCAGTTCTTC. The full variable domain, in which reference TRBV18 and TRBJ2-1 provide the parts outside the CDR3, is NAGVMQNPRHLVRRRGQEARLRCSPMKGHSHVYWYRQLPEEGLKFMVYLQKENIIDESGMPKERFSAEFPKEGPSILRIQQVVRGDSAAYFCASSPWDSYNEQFFGPGTRLTVL.

The CDR3 region is CASSFDVTGGYGYTF. DNA for the CDR3: TGTGCCAGCAGCTTTGACGTCACAGGGGGCTATGGCTACACCTTC. This chain uses TRBV5-4 with TRBJ1-2; 8 bases are shared with TRBD1. The CDR3 runs 15 residues. V gave up 2 bases and J gave up 4 bases; unmatched junction bases: 7. The germline CDR1 and CDR2 sequences are SGHNT and YYREEE (reference sequence).

The chain carries TRBV18 and TRBJ2-7; D is uncertain. Trimming removed 5 bases from V and 5 bases from J, with 10 bases in between. The CDR3 is 12 amino acids. Germline V CDR1 and CDR2: KGHSH, LQKENI. CDR3 nucleotide sequence: TGTGCCAGCTCATATCAAACCCACGAGCAGTACTTC. It is translated as CASSYQTHEQYF.

The chain uses TRBV11-1 and TRBJ2-7; TRBD1 matches 8 bases. Trimming removed 0 bases from V and 3 bases from J; junction bases left unmatched: 10. The CDR3 length is 17 residues. In germline, CDR1 is SGHAT, CDR2 FQDESV (reference sequence). CDR3: CASSLASGTGNLYEQYF. For the CDR3, the DNA is TGTGCCAGCAGCTTAGCTTCCGGGACAGGAAACCTCTACGAGCAGTACTTC.

The chain carries TRBV28 and TRBJ2-7, with TRBD2 as a possible D gene (6 bases). CDR3 length: 17 residues. V lost 6 bases to trimming and J lost 9 bases, with 30 bases between them. From germline, CDR1 is MDHEN and CDR2 SYDVKM. CDR3 nucleotide sequence: TGTGCCAGCAGCCCAGGCGGCGGGGCGGCCGCATTTACGGGGCAGTACTTC. Translation: CASSPGGGAAAFTGQYF.

This rearrangement joins TRBV9 to TRBJ1-1; possible D gene TRBD1, 6 bases. CDR1 is SGDLS and CDR2 is YYNGEE in the germline V gene. With 3 bases removed from V and 6 bases from J, the gap between germline ends came to 18 bases. The CDR3 is made up of 15 amino acids. CDR3 region: CASSDPSQGSPEAFF. DNA for the CDR3: TGTGCCAGCAGCGACCCCTCACAGGGTAGCCCTGAAGCTTTCTTT.